Listed here is a single T cell receptor beta chain. Its antigen is not identified. Trimming cost V 6 bases and J 1 base; bases outside gene matches: 7. The germline gives CDR1 PRHDT, CDR2 FYEKMQ (reference sequence). The CDR3 spans 16 residues. This entry is derived from a study of CD8+ T cells in alopecia areata. The authors extracted RNA and reverse transcribed it into cDNA as the sequencing template. Repertoires were generated with immunoSEQ multiplex PCR, while TCRdb's copy carries only in-frame clones and drops some. Of a few hundred thousand clones in the sample, roughly 69% were seen once. Study results and limitations: TCR sharing across patients was less clear than in mice, possibly HLA-related. Lesional scalp, notably in alopecia totalis/universalis, had clonality above that of normal scalp.

This specimen consisted of CD4+ T cells sorted from blood, obtained at week 0. The clonotype originates from a human donor with alopecia areata. The chain carries TRBV13 and TRBJ2-3; 10 bases are shared with TRBD2. In DNA, the CDR3 is TGTGCCAGCAGGATTAGCGGGGGGCAAGGCACAGATACGCAGTATTTT. It codes for CASRISGGQGTDTQYF.